This T cell receptor (beta chain) was recorded in a study of metastatic and nonmetastatic thyroid tumors. In the study overall: Patients with malignant and benign thyroid disease provided blood and tumor or nodule tissue, whose repertoires were compared.

Each patient went into thyroid surgery without having received any treatment. Per the authors' pipeline: Built for papillary thyroid cancer, a distant-metastasis classifier drew on CDR3 differences across clinicopathological groups. Through MiXCR, TCRdb re-clonotyped the PCR reads. TCRdb, not the authors, supplied the V and J calls. The data hold around 30,000 clones, with 10% to 12% observed a single time. This clone was counted at least ten times. CDR1 and CDR2 (germline): SEHNR, FQNEAQ (reference sequence). V lost 2 bases, J lost 3 bases, and 7 bases lay in between. This CDR3 is 13 amino acids long.

This chain links TRBV7-9 with TRBJ1-1, with TRBD1 as a possible D gene (6 bases). The specimen sequenced was blood. This clonotype originated in a female donor with papillary thyroid cancer or a benign thyroid nodule (not recorded which). Some clones in this sample may be carry-over from other donors' samples. For the CDR3, the DNA is TGTGCCAGCAGCTTAAGGGGGGACACTGAAGCTTTCTTT. It yields the protein CASSLRGDTEAFF.